Below are 18 T cell receptor beta chains sequenced from a single sample in a study of cytomegalovirus exposure and HLA in healthy donors listed by TCRdb under 2017. Library construction relied on the immunoSEQ multiplex PCR assay. For the multiplex PCR, a mixture combining 60 forward primers for TCR Vbeta segments and 13 reverse primers for TCR Jbeta segments was used. The source is immuneACCESS, and TCRdb retained only in-frame sequences with V and J called. Part of the clones is not carried over; for the studies checked, unresolved V genes explain less than half of this, and the remainder is unexplained. The sample's clone listing holds about 140,000 clones. The ten most abundant clones make up 2% to 2.5% of the sample. What was sequenced was PBMCs. These receptor sequences come from a woman between 18 and 29 years old in good health and CMV-seronegative.

The chain combines TRBV20-1 with TRBJ2-5; D is ambiguous. The CDR3 length is 11 residues. Germline lookup yields CDR1 DFQATT and CDR2 SNEGSKA (reference sequence). Between the trimmed V and J ends, which lost 7 bases and 2 bases, there was a span of 8 bases. The CDR3 DNA follows: TGCAGTGGGCAAATACAAGAGACCCAGTACTTC. This translates into CSGQIQETQYF.

This chain uses TRBV30 with TRBJ2-1; 7 bases are a match to TRBD2. Germline V gene sequence: CDR1 GTSNPN, CDR2 SVGIG (reference sequence). This CDR3 is 12 amino acids long. J gave up 10 bases and V 0 bases, and 3 bases lay outside the gene matches. For the CDR3, the DNA is TGTGCCTGGAGTGTACGGGGGGACGAGCAGTTCTTC. The encoded protein is CAWSVRGDEQFF.

The V gene is TRBV5-6, the J gene TRBJ1-2; D gene uncertain. Germline V lookup: CDR1 SGHDT, CDR2 YYEEEE. The CDR3 sequence is 16 residues long. V dropped 0 bases and J dropped 3 bases, with 15 bases sitting between them. The CDR3 DNA follows: TGTGCCAGCAGCTTGGTATCGGCGGTGGCGGACTATGGCTACACCTTC. Translation gives CASSLVSAVADYGYTF.

The chain uses TRBV5-1 and TRBJ1-1; D is undetermined. The CDR3 is made up of 13 amino acids. Per germline, CDR1 SGHRS and CDR2 YFSETQ. The V end lost 4 bases, the J end lost 1 base, and 8 bases lay between the germline ends. CDR3: CASSAGENTEAFF. In DNA, the CDR3 is TGCGCCAGCAGCGCTGGAGAGAACACTGAAGCTTTCTTT.

The gene calls are TRBV5-1 and TRBJ2-1; 8 nucleotides match TRBD2. V dropped 0 bases and J dropped 7; count of bases not matched to a gene: 15. The CDR3 sequence is 18 residues long. Germline CDR1 SGHRS, CDR2 YFSETQ. The CDR3 sequence is CASSLDGFIGLAANEQFF. In DNA, the CDR3 is TGCGCCAGCAGCTTGGATGGTTTCATCGGACTAGCTGCGAATGAGCAGTTCTTC.

J is TRBJ2-6 and V is TRBV19; D gene ambiguous. The CDR3 runs 15 residues. Germline V gene lookup returns CDR1 LNHDA and CDR2 SQIVND (reference sequence). Deletions cut 6 bases from V and 0 bases from J, with 9 bases between. The CDR3 loop is CASRAVSSGANVLTF. In DNA form, the CDR3 reads TGTGCCAGTAGAGCCGTGAGCTCTGGGGCCAACGTCCTGACTTTC.

The chain combines TRBV7-9 with TRBJ1-1; TRBD1 agrees at 7 bases. V lost 8 bases and J lost 0; bases outside the gene matches: 6. Germline V CDR1 and CDR2: SEHNR, FQNEAQ (reference sequence). The CDR3 contains 14 residues. This CDR3 is CASCDRVMNTEAFF. Written as DNA, the CDR3 is TGTGCCAGCTGCGACAGGGTCATGAACACTGAAGCTTTCTTT.

This chain connects TRBV9 to TRBJ1-1, with D possibly being TRBD1 (5 bases). Germline CDR1 reads SGDLS; CDR2 reads YYNGEE. This CDR3 has 15 amino acids. V was clipped by 4 bases and J by 5 bases, with 18 bases between them. DNA of the CDR3: TGTGCCAGCAGCCCAAGTGAAAGGGGTGGGACTGAAGCTTTCTTT. This sequence encodes CASSPSERGGTEAFF.

The chain carries TRBV5-1 and TRBJ1-4; no reliable D call. Germline CDR1 and CDR2: SGHRS and YFSETQ. V lost 0 bases to trimming and J lost 8 bases, with 11 bases between them. CDR3 length equals 14 residues. Written as DNA, the CDR3 is TGCGCCAGCAGCTTGGGCCCGTACAGAGAAAAACTGTTTTTT. Amino acids: CASSLGPYREKLFF.

The rearrangement uses TRBV7-2 and TRBJ1-2; D not resolved. This CDR3 is 14 amino acids long. Germline CDR1 reads SGHTA; CDR2 reads FQGNSA. V dropped 3 bases and J dropped 7 bases, with 15 bases sitting between them. The CDR3 sequence: CASSFSFPPVGYTF. The CDR3 DNA is TGTGCCAGCAGCTTCAGTTTTCCCCCCGTTGGCTACACCTTC.

V and J are TRBV6-1 and TRBJ2-1, with D perhaps TRBD1 (6 bases). The CDR3 spans 14 residues. The V end was cut by 2 bases, the J end by 5 bases, with 10 bases between. Germline V gene data show CDR1 as MNHNS and CDR2 as SASEGT. This CDR3 reads CASSEQAGDNEQFF. The CDR3 coding sequence is TGTGCCAGCAGTGAACAGGCAGGGGACAATGAGCAGTTCTTC.

This chain joins TRBV7-9 and TRBJ1-1; D is ambiguous. Trimming shortened V by 1 base and J by 0 bases, and 6 bases separated the two germline ends. From germline, CDR1 is SEHNR and CDR2 FQNEAQ (reference sequence). This CDR3 spans 14 amino acids. Here the CDR3 reads CASSLGDLNTEAFF. Here the CDR3 DNA reads TGTGCCAGCAGCTTAGGCGACTTGAACACTGAAGCTTTCTTT.

The genes are TRBV6-1 and TRBJ2-3; 9 bases are shared with TRBD1. The CDR3 extends over 13 amino acids. The germline gives CDR1 MNHNS, CDR2 SASEGT. The ends lost 10 bases at V and 3 bases at J; junction bases unmatched: 5. CDR3: CAIRGQGTDTQYF. DNA of the CDR3: TGTGCCATCCGGGGACAGGGAACAGATACGCAGTATTTT.

The J gene is TRBJ2-4, the V gene TRBV5-1; D possibly corresponds to TRBD2 (6 bases). This CDR3 spans 16 amino acids. Germline CDR1 reads SGHRS; CDR2 reads YFSETQ. With 4 bases removed from V and 0 bases from J, the gap between germline ends came to 14 bases. Here the CDR3 DNA reads TGCGCCAGCAGCGGGGGGACCGATGTAGCCAAAAACATTCAGTACTTC. It translates to CASSGGTDVAKNIQYF.

The CDR3 nucleotides are TGTGCCAGCAGCTTAGATCTCCGTGAGCAGTACTTC. This translates into CASSLDLREQYF. J is TRBJ2-7 and V is TRBV11-2; D is unclear. CDR3 length equals 12 residues. The germline gives CDR1 SGHAT, CDR2 FQNNGV. The V and J ends lost 0 bases and 7 bases respectively, with 7 bases between them. The whole variable domain, remainder taken from reference TRBV11-2 and TRBJ2-7, is EAGVAQSPRYKIIEKRQSVAFWCNPISGHATLYWYQQILGQGPKLLIQFQNNGVVDDSQLPKDRFSAERLKGVDSTLKIQPAKLEDSAVYLCASSLDLREQYFGPGTRLTVT.

The chain joins TRBV7-6 to TRBJ2-1, with 9 bases lining up with TRBD1. CDR1 and CDR2 (germline): SGHVS, FNYEAQ. CDR3 length: 15 amino acids. Germline trimming cut 5 bases from V and 6 bases from J; bases unmatched to any gene: 8. The CDR3 loop is CASSAGTGTSNEQFF. The CDR3 bases are TGTGCCAGCAGCGCCGGGACAGGGACCTCCAATGAGCAGTTCTTC. The full variable domain, in which reference TRBV7-6 and TRBJ2-1 provide the parts outside the CDR3, is GAGVSQSPRYKVTKRGQDVALRCDPISGHVSLYWYRQALGQGPEFLTYFNYEAQQDKSGLPNDRFSAERPEGSISTLTIQRTEQRDSAMYRCASSAGTGTSNEQFFGPGTRLTVL.

The chain recombines TRBV6-5 with TRBJ1-1; 8 nucleotides align to TRBD1. J was trimmed by 1 base and V by 8 bases; bases with no gene match: 6. Germline V gives CDR1 MNHEY, CDR2 SVGAGI. The CDR3 length is 14 residues. CDR3 loop: CASAYRGGNTEAFF. The CDR3 coding sequence is TGTGCCAGCGCTTACAGGGGGGGGAACACTGAAGCTTTCTTT.

This chain connects TRBV6-1 to TRBJ1-1; TRBD1 agrees at 7 bases. The J segment lost 4 bases and the V segment lost 7 bases, leaving 6 bases of the junction unmatched. Germline CDR1 is MNHNS and CDR2 is SASEGT. This CDR3 spans 13 amino acids. CDR3 region: CASTRQGGTEAFF. CDR3 sequence (DNA): TGTGCCAGCACCAGACAGGGAGGCACTGAAGCTTTCTTT.